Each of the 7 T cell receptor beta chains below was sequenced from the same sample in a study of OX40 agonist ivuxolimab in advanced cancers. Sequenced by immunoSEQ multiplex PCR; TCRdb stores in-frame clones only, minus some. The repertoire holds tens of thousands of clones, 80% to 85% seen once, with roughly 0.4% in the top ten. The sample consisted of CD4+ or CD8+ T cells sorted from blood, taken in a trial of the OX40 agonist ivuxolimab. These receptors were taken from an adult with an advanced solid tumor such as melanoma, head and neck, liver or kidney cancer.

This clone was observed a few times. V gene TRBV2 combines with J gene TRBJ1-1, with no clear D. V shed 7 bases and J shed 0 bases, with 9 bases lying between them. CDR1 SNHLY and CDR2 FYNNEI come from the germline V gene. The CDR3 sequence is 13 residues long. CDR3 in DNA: TGTGCCAGCACCGGGCCGTTGAACACTGAAGCTTTCTTT. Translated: CASTGPLNTEAFF.

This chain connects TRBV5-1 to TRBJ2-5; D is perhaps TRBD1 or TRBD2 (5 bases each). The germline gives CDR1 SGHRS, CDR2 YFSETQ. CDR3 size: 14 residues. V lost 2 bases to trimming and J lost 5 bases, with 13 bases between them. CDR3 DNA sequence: TGCGCCAGCAGCTTCTGGGGACCCCAGGAGACCCAGTACTTC. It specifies CASSFWGPQETQYF. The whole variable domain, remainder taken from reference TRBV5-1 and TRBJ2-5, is KAGVTQTPRYLIKTRGQQVTLSCSPISGHRSVSWYQQTPGQGLQFLFEYFSETQRNKGNFPGRFSGRQFSNSRSEMNVSTLELGDSALYLCASSFWGPQETQYFGPGTRLLVL.

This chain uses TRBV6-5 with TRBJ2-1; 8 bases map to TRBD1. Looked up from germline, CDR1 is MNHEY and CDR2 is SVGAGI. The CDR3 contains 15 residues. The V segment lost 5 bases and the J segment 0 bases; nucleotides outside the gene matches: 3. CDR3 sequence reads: CASSGDRSSYNEQFF. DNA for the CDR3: TGTGCCAGCAGTGGGGACAGGAGCTCCTACAATGAGCAGTTCTTC.

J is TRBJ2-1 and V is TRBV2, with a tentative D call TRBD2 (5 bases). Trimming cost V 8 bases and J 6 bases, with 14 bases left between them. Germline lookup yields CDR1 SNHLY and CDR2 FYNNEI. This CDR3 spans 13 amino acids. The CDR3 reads CASAGHPVNEQFF. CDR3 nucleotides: TGTGCCAGCGCGGGTCACCCCGTCAATGAGCAGTTCTTC.

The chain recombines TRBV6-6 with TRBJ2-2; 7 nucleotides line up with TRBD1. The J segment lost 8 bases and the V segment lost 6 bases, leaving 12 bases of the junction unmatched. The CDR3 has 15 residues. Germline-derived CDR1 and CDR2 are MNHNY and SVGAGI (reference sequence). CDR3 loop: CASSRSTGSGGELFF. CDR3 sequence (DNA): TGTGCCAGCAGCCGATCGACAGGGTCTGGGGGGGAGCTGTTTTTT.

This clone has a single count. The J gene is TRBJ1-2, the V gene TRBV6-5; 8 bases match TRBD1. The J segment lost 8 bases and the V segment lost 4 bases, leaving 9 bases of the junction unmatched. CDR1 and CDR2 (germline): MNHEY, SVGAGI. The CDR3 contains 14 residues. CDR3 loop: CASSFRPTGGGYTF. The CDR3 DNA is TGTGCCAGCAGTTTCCGGCCCACAGGGGGAGGCTACACCTTC.

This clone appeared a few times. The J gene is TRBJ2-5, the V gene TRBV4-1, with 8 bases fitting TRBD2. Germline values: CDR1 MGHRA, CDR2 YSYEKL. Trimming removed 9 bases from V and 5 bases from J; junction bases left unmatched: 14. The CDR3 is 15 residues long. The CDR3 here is CASGRGVDFVETQYF. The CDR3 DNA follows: TGCGCCAGTGGGCGGGGGGTTGACTTCGTGGAGACCCAGTACTTC.